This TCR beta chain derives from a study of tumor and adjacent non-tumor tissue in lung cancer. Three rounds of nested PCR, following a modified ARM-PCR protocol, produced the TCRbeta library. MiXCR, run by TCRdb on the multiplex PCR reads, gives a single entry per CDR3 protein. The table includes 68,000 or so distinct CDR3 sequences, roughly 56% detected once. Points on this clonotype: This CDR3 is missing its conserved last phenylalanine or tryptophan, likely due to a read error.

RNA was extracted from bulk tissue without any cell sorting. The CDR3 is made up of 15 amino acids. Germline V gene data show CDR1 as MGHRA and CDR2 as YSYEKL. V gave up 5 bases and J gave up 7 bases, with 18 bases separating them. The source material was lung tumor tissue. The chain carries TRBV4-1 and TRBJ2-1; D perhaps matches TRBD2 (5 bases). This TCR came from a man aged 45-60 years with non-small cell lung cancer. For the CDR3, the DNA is TGCGCCAGCAGCGTAGATAGGGCAGAGGGTAATGAGCAGTTCCTC. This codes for CASSVDRAEGNEQFL.